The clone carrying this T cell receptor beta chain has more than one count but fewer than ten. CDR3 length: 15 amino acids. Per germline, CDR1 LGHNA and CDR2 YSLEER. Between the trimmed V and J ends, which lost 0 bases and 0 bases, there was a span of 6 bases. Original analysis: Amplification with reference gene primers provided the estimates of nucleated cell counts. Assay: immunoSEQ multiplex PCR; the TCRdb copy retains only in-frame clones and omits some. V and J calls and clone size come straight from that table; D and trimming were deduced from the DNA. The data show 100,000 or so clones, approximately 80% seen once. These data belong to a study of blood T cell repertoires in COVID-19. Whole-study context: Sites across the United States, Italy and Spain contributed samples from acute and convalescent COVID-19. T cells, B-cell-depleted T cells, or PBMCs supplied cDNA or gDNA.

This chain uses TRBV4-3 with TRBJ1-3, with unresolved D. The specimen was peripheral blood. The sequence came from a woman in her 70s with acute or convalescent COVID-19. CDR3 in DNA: TGCGCCAGCAGCCAAGATCTATACTCTGGAAACACCATATATTTT. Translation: CASSQDLYSGNTIYF.